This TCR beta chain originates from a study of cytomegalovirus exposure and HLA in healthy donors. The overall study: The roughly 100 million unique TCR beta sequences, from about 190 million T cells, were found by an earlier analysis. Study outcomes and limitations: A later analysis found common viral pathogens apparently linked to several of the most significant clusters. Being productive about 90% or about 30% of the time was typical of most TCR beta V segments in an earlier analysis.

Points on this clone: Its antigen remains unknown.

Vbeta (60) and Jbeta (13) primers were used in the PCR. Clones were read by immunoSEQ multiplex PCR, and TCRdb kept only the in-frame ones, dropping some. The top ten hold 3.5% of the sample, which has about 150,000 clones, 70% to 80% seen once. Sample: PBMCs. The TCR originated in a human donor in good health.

CDR3 region: CSAQDFTGGSGANVLTF. DNA of the CDR3: TGCAGCGCACAAGATTTCACAGGGGGCTCTGGGGCCAACGTCCTGACTTTC. The chain recombines TRBV29-1 with TRBJ2-6; 8 positions match TRBD1. CDR3 length: 17 amino acids. V lost 7 bases and J lost 0; bases outside the gene matches: 11. Looked up from germline, CDR1 is SQVTM and CDR2 is ANQGSEA.